This record concerns one T cell receptor (beta chain) sequence. Its specificity is unknown. Produced via immunoSEQ multiplex PCR; TCRdb's table is partial and in-frame only. Of 4,000 to 4,500 clones listed, around 82% are singletons. Resections took place in Japan or China from about 2013 to 2018. The trim removed 5 bases at V and 5 bases at J, leaving 5 bases unmatched. The CDR3 is 14 residues long. Germline CDR1 SGHNT, CDR2 YENEEA. The data are from a study of immune evolution from preneoplasia to lung adenocarcinoma. Overall study results and limits: From normal lung to invasive adenocarcinoma, top clone frequencies appeared to decrease. Later-stage lesions appeared to have more T cells, more diversity, less clonality.

Material: FFPE invasive lung adenocarcinoma tissue. The rearrangement links TRBV11-3 to TRBJ2-2; 7 bases are shared with TRBD2. This clonotype was obtained from a person between 65 and 79 years old with invasive lung adenocarcinoma. Some clones in this sample may be carry-over from other donors' samples. CDR3 sequence (DNA): TGTGCCAGCAGCCGGACTAGTATGACCGGGGAGCTGTTTTTT. This translates into CASSRTSMTGELFF.